The next 18 T cell receptor beta chains were all read from a single sample in a study of CD8 T cells in ankylosing spondylitis. TCRdb re-called the 5' RACE reads with MiXCR, one entry per CDR3 protein. The table shows some 240,000 distinct CDR3 sequences, with over 8.5% occurring only once. The specimen sequenced was blood, either unsorted or a sorted T cell fraction (not recorded which). These receptors were obtained from a male donor with ankylosing spondylitis or in good health (not recorded which).

The J gene is TRBJ1-2, the V gene TRBV7-2; D possibly corresponds to TRBD1 (5 bases). Germline V CDR1 and CDR2: SGHTA, FQGNSA. The ends were cut back, 5 bases at V and 4 bases at J, with 14 bases in the middle. CDR3 length: 14 residues. The CDR3 DNA is TGTGCCAGCAGCCTCAGGGCAGGCCGCTATGGCTACACCTTC. Its translation is CASSLRAGRYGYTF.

V usage is TRBV7-8 and J usage is TRBJ2-3; TRBD2 aligns across 10 bases. From germline, CDR1 is SGHVS and CDR2 FQNEAQ. The CDR3 length is 18 residues. Trimming took 5 bases from V and 2 from J; bases not matched to a gene: 13. The CDR3 loop is CASSANRLSGRNTDTQYF. The CDR3 DNA reads TGTGCCAGCAGCGCTAACCGCCTTAGCGGGAGGAACACAGATACGCAGTATTTT.

The V and J genes are TRBV4-3 and TRBJ2-1, with D perhaps TRBD2 (6 bases). CDR3 length equals 17 residues. V lost 0 bases to trimming and J lost 7 bases, with 19 bases between them. From germline, CDR1 is LGHNA and CDR2 YSLEER. CDR3 residues: CASSQDHRDWDVNEQFF. The CDR3 DNA reads as TGCGCCAGCAGCCAAGATCATCGGGACTGGGATGTGAATGAGCAGTTCTTC.

This clonotype was seen at least ten times. The rearrangement links TRBV12-3 or TRBV12-4 to TRBJ2-4; no definite D call. This CDR3 has 11 residues. V was pared by 3 bases and J by 13 bases, with 10 bases between. CDR3: CASSFLDSQYF. CDR3 nucleotide sequence: TGTGCCAGCAGTTTCTTGGATAGCCAGTACTTC.

This clonotype was picked up many times. The chain couples TRBV5-1 to TRBJ1-2; D is ambiguous. Germline CDR1 reads SGHRS; CDR2 reads YFSETQ. V dropped 2 bases and J dropped 5 bases, with 13 bases sitting between them. The length of the CDR3 is 14 residues. CDR3 sequence (DNA): TGCGCCAGCAGCTTAGACGTGACTTCTTATGGCTACACCTTC. It yields the protein CASSLDVTSYGYTF.

This clonotype was seen at least ten times. Written as DNA, the CDR3 is TGTGCCAGCAGTGTAATAGCGGGAGAAGGCGAGCAGTACTTC. This codes for CASSVIAGEGEQYF. This chain joins TRBV2 and TRBJ2-7; TRBD2 matches 9 bases. CDR1 is SNHLY and CDR2 is FYNNEI in the germline V gene. With 4 bases clipped from V and 6 bases from J, the junction kept 7 bases outside the gene matches. The CDR3 consists of 14 residues.

This clonotype was observed a few times. The chain couples TRBV7-9 to TRBJ2-5; D call uncertain. The CDR3 extends over 12 amino acids. Looked up from germline, CDR1 is SEHNR and CDR2 is FQNEAQ (reference sequence). V was shortened by 3 bases and J by 4 bases, with 6 bases between the two germline ends. CDR3 sequence: CASSFLAETQYF. CDR3 in DNA: TGTGCCAGCAGCTTTCTCGCAGAGACCCAGTACTTC.

This clonotype was found many times. The chain joins TRBV12-3 or TRBV12-4 to TRBJ1-5; 7 bases agree with TRBD1. This CDR3 comprises 15 residues. J lost 2 bases, V lost 7 bases, and 8 bases had no gene match. CDR3 in amino acids: CASTQGGEGNQPQHF. CDR3 coding DNA: TGTGCCAGCACTCAGGGGGGCGAGGGCAATCAGCCCCAGCATTTT.

This clonotype was counted ten times or more. The chain is built from TRBV30 and TRBJ2-1, with no clear D. This CDR3 contains 12 residues. Trimming took off 7 bases at V and 8 bases at J, with 15 bases between the two ends. CDR1 is GTSNPN, CDR2 SVGIG, per germline (reference sequence). The CDR3 here is CAFYSPGYEQFF. The CDR3 coding sequence is TGTGCCTTCTACTCCCCCGGGTATGAGCAGTTCTTC.

At least ten counts were recorded for this clonotype. The rearrangement joins TRBV3-1 to TRBJ1-2; D unresolved. V gave up 7 bases and J gave up 4 bases, with 10 bases separating them. The CDR3 is 12 residues long. The germline gives CDR1 LGHDT, CDR2 YNNKEL (reference sequence). The CDR3 DNA is TGTGCCAGCACCAGGACGGGCTATGGCTACACCTTC. Its protein is CASTRTGYGYTF.

V is TRBV6-1 and J is TRBJ2-1; 11 nucleotides match TRBD2. The length of the CDR3 is 18 residues. Germline CDR1 MNHNS, CDR2 SASEGT. The junction had 14 bases not matched to a gene; V was cut back by 6 bases and J by 4 bases. The CDR3 DNA is TGTGCCAGCAGGTTTCAGACGGGCCCTAGCGGGAGGTACAATGAGCAGTTCTTC. It yields the protein CASRFQTGPSGRYNEQFF.

This clonotype appeared a few times. The chain links TRBV20-1 to TRBJ2-2, with 9 bases fitting TRBD2. This CDR3 comprises 18 residues. The V and J ends lost 0 bases and 4 bases, in that order; junction bases with no gene match: 12. From germline, CDR1 is DFQATT and CDR2 SNEGSKA (reference sequence). In DNA form, the CDR3 reads TGCAGTGCTAGAGATGTCCTTGGAGCGGGAGGCGTCACCGGGGAGCTGTTTTTT. Translating it yields CSARDVLGAGGVTGELFF.

At least ten counts were recorded for this clonotype. The rearrangement joins TRBV3-1 to TRBJ1-3, with D hard to call. V was clipped by 4 bases and J by 9 bases, with 10 bases between them. CDR3 length equals 12 residues. CDR1 LGHDT and CDR2 YNNKEL come from the germline V gene (reference sequence). The CDR3 here is CASSPHRGTIYF. The DNA of the CDR3 is TGTGCCAGCAGCCCCCACCGGGGCACCATATATTTT.

This clonotype was picked up many times. The DNA for the CDR3 is TGCAGTGCTGGTCGACAGGATTATGGCTACACCTTC. Translated: CSAGRQDYGYTF. This chain joins TRBV20-1 and TRBJ1-2; perhaps TRBD1 as D (6 bases). The CDR3 has 12 residues. V lost 5 bases and J lost 5, with 12 bases in between. Germline-derived CDR1 and CDR2 are DFQATT and SNEGSKA (reference sequence).

Many counts were recorded for this clonotype. This CDR3 reads CASSRGENIGDTQYF. Written as DNA, the CDR3 is TGCGCCAGCAGTAGGGGGGAGAATATCGGAGATACGCAGTATTTT. The V call is TRBV10-2, the J call TRBJ2-3, with D possibly called TRBD1 or TRBD2 (6 bases each). Deletions cut 5 bases from V and 5 bases from J, with 17 bases between. Germline V gene sequence: CDR1 WSHSY, CDR2 SAAADI. The CDR3 is 15 residues long.

This clonotype was seen only a few times. V gene TRBV18 combines with J gene TRBJ2-1, with D perhaps TRBD1 (5 bases). Trimming took 1 base from V and 10 from J, leaving 5 bases between them. This CDR3 spans 11 amino acids. CDR1 and CDR2 from the germline V gene are KGHSH and LQKENI. The CDR3 bases are TGTGCCAGCTCACCACAGGGGGAGCAGTTCTTC. It encodes CASSPQGEQFF.

There are many counts of this clonotype. The chain uses TRBV12-3 or TRBV12-4 and TRBJ2-5; 10 positions agree with TRBD2. This CDR3 contains 16 residues. The V segment lost 2 bases and the J segment 4 bases; nucleotides outside the gene matches: 7. The CDR3 bases are TGTGCCAGCAGTTTATTGCCTAGCGGGAGAGGAGAGACCCAGTACTTC. The encoded protein is CASSLLPSGRGETQYF.

The J gene is TRBJ2-7, the V gene TRBV5-4; unclear D gene. This CDR3 is 13 amino acids long. Trimming left V 0 bases short and J 6 bases short, with 10 bases between. Germline assignment: CDR1 SGHNT and CDR2 YYREEE (reference sequence). The DNA of the CDR3 is TGTGCCAGCAGCTTGGCAATAGGGCGCGAGCAGTACTTC. It specifies CASSLAIGREQYF. The whole variable domain, filled in from reference TRBV5-4 and TRBJ2-7, reads ETGVTQSPTHLIKTRGQQVTLRCSSQSGHNTVSWYQQALGQGPQFIFQYYREEENGRGNFPPRFSGLQFPNYSSELNVNALELDDSALYLCASSLAIGREQYFGPGTRLTVT.